The 23 T cell receptor beta chains given below trace back to one sample, sequenced in a study of early T cells in non-severe SARS-CoV-2 infection (dated by TCRdb to about 2021). Library method: 5' RACE. The reads were generated on a NextSeq 500. TCRdb trimmed public reads at Q25 via fastp, called clones via MiXCR and kept in-frame beta chains. Under each unique CDR3 protein, matching rows form one entry showing the most common genes and DNA. A total of tens of thousands of distinct CDR3 sequences appear in this sample, 4.6% of them only once. Approximately 5% of the sample belongs to the ten largest clones. The sample was whole blood, taken at baseline. The receptors derive from an adult who was a healthcare worker with PCR-confirmed SARS-CoV-2 infection or an uninfected control (not recorded which).

This clonotype appeared many times. The V call is TRBV2, the J call TRBJ2-1; D is unresolved. The CDR3 length is 12 residues. From germline, CDR1 is SNHLY and CDR2 FYNNEI. V was clipped by 4 bases and J by 8 bases, with 9 bases between them. Here the CDR3 reads CASSGLGDEQFF. The CDR3 bases are TGTGCCAGCAGTGGACTTGGAGATGAGCAGTTCTTC.

The chain has TRBV20-1 and TRBJ1-1; TRBD1 aligns across 10 bases. Germline trimming cut 6 bases from V and 7 bases from J; bases unmatched to any gene: 8. Germline V gene sequence: CDR1 DFQATT, CDR2 SNEGSKA (reference sequence). CDR3 length equals 13 residues. This chain's CDR3 is CSALDRGLGEAFF. The CDR3 coding sequence is TGCAGTGCACTAGACAGGGGGCTGGGTGAAGCTTTCTTT.

This clonotype was seen repeatedly, ten times or more. This chain uses TRBV11-2 with TRBJ2-1; 7 nucleotides agree with TRBD2. This CDR3 has 12 amino acids. Germline values: CDR1 SGHAT, CDR2 FQNNGV. Losses at the gene ends were 5 bases for V and 14 bases for J; bases not matched to a gene: 9. CDR3 protein: CASSREAVRKFF. CDR3 sequence (DNA): TGTGCCAGCAGCCGGGAGGCAGTTCGGAAGTTCTTC. Looking up the rest from reference TRBV11-2 and TRBJ2-1 gives the full variable domain: EAGVAQSPRYKIIEKRQSVAFWCNPISGHATLYWYQQILGQGPKLLIQFQNNGVVDDSQLPKDRFSAERLKGVDSTLKIQPAKLEDSAVYLCASSREAVRKFFGPGTRLTVL.

This clonotype was detected ten times or more. This chain connects TRBV19 to TRBJ2-1; D is possibly TRBD1 (6 bases). Per the germline V gene, CDR1 is LNHDA and CDR2 is SQIVND (reference sequence). V shed 3 bases and J shed 10 bases, with 16 bases lying between them. The CDR3 length is 14 residues. In nucleotides, the CDR3 is TGTGCCAGTAGTATTTATAGGGGGTTCGGCGAGCAGTTCTTC. This encodes CASSIYRGFGEQFF.

This clonotype was recorded a few times. The gene calls are TRBV6-2 or TRBV6-3 and TRBJ2-1; D might be TRBD1 or TRBD2, each matching 7 bases. The CDR3 runs to 15 residues. The ends were cut back, 2 bases at V and 13 bases at J, with 21 bases in the middle. Germline V lookup: CDR1 MNHEY, CDR2 SVGEGT. CDR3 region: CASSYPPGGVLRQFF. As DNA, the CDR3 is TGTGCCAGCAGTTACCCCCCAGGGGGGGTCCTAAGACAGTTCTTC.

This clonotype was counted ten times or more. This sequence joins TRBV6-5 and TRBJ1-3; 7 bases map to TRBD1. This CDR3 region has 15 residues. V was clipped by 10 bases and J by 0 bases; unmatched bases: 9. Per germline, CDR1 MNHEY and CDR2 SVGAGI. The CDR3 sequence is CATSKTGPSGNTIYF. In DNA, the CDR3 is TGTGCCACATCTAAGACAGGGCCCTCTGGAAACACCATATATTTT.

This clonotype was seen repeatedly, ten times or more. The CDR3 loop reads CASSPGANYEQYF. CDR3 sequence (DNA): TGTGCCAGCTCGCCCGGGGCCAACTACGAGCAGTACTTC. The chain couples TRBV18 to TRBJ2-7; perhaps D is TRBD1 or TRBD2 (5 bases each). With 6 bases removed from V and 3 bases from J, the gap between germline ends came to 12 bases. This CDR3 spans 13 amino acids. Germline V gene data show CDR1 as KGHSH and CDR2 as LQKENI.

Ten or more counts support this clonotype. This chain uses TRBV19 with TRBJ2-1, with TRBD2 matching 15 bases. Losses at the gene ends were 4 bases for V and 0 bases for J; bases not matched to a gene: 10. CDR3 size: 20 residues. Germline V CDR1 and CDR2: LNHDA, SQIVND (reference sequence). CDR3 nucleotide sequence: TGTGCCAGTAGTACGGGACTAGCGGGAGGATCAGTGGGCTCCTACAATGAGCAGTTCTTC. Translating gives CASSTGLAGGSVGSYNEQFF.

This clonotype came up a few times. The chain employs TRBV7-3 and TRBJ1-1, with 8 bases identical to TRBD1. Germline values: CDR1 SGHTA, CDR2 FQGTGA. J gave up 5 bases and V 5 bases, and 10 bases lay outside the gene matches. The CDR3 is 15 residues long. CDR3 residues: CASSRGQGGGTEAFF. The CDR3 nucleotides read TGTGCCAGCAGCCGTGGACAGGGCGGAGGGACTGAAGCTTTCTTT. The entire variable domain, with the rest obtained from reference TRBV7-3 and TRBJ1-1, is as follows: GAGVSQTPSNKVTEKGKYVELRCDPISGHTALYWYRQSLGQGPEFLIYFQGTGAADDSGLPNDRFFAVRPEGSVSTLKIQRTERGDSAVYLCASSRGQGGGTEAFFGQGTRLTVV.

This clonotype has ten or more counts. The chain combines TRBV11-2 with TRBJ2-7, with TRBD2 matching over 11 bases. Looked up from germline, CDR1 is SGHAT and CDR2 is FQNNGV. The V segment lost 2 bases and the J segment 0 bases; nucleotides outside the gene matches: 3. This CDR3 comprises 16 residues. The DNA of the CDR3 is TGTGCCAGCAGCTTACTAGCGGGGGGAAGCTCCTACGAGCAGTACTTC. Translated, it gives CASSLLAGGSSYEQYF.

This clonotype has at least ten counts. The chain joins TRBV6-5 to TRBJ2-7, with 9 bases lining up with TRBD2. The CDR3 loop spans 16 amino acids. The J segment lost 0 bases and the V segment lost 6 bases, leaving 9 bases of the junction unmatched. Germline loops: CDR1 MNHEY, CDR2 SVGAGI. The CDR3 spells CASSNSGGGYSYEQYF. CDR3 coding DNA: TGTGCCAGCAGCAATAGCGGGGGCGGATACTCCTACGAGCAGTACTTC.

In this sample, this clonotype turned up many times. The chain uses TRBV12-3 or TRBV12-4 and TRBJ2-7, with 8 bases fitting TRBD2. The CDR3 has 13 residues. The junction had 1 base not matched to a gene; V was cut back by 4 bases and J by 2 bases. The chain's CDR3 is CASSWGLAYEQYF. The CDR3 bases are TGTGCCAGCAGTTGGGGACTAGCCTACGAGCAGTACTTC.

This clonotype was found many times. V and J are TRBV11-3 and TRBJ2-2; either TRBD1 or TRBD2 may supply D (5 bases each). The length of the CDR3 is 15 residues. The germline gives CDR1 SGHNT, CDR2 YENEEA. The germline V and J ends were trimmed by 6 bases and 0 bases, with 11 bases remaining between them. In nucleotides, the CDR3 is TGTGCCAGCAGTCAGGGACGGACGAACACCGGGGAGCTGTTTTTT. It yields the protein CASSQGRTNTGELFF.

Many counts were recorded for this clonotype. V usage is TRBV3-1 and J usage is TRBJ1-6, with 8 nucleotides matching TRBD1. Germline CDR1 reads LGHDT; CDR2 reads YNNKEL (reference sequence). This CDR3 is 16 amino acids long. The V gene end was trimmed by 8 bases and the J gene end by 2 bases; junction bases not matched to a gene: 8. For the CDR3, the DNA is TGTGCCAGCGGTGGGGCGGACAGGGCCTATAATTCACCCCTCCACTTT. It yields the protein CASGGADRAYNSPLHF.

V is TRBV5-4 and J is TRBJ1-1; D is undetermined. V gave up 3 bases and J gave up 0 bases, with 9 bases separating them. The CDR3 has 14 residues. CDR1 is SGHNT, CDR2 YYREEE, per germline (reference sequence). CDR3 residues: CASSSIELNTEAFF. The CDR3 coding sequence is TGTGCCAGCAGCTCCATCGAGTTGAACACTGAAGCTTTCTTT.

This clonotype was seen many times. The V gene is TRBV4-2, the J gene TRBJ2-3; 12 nucleotides align to TRBD2. Germline CDR1 is LGHNA and CDR2 is YNFKEQ. V lost 0 bases, J lost 3 bases, and 4 bases stayed unmatched. The CDR3 contains 17 residues. The CDR3 loop is CASSQEASGGVTDTQYF. DNA of the CDR3: TGTGCCAGCAGCCAAGAGGCTAGCGGGGGGGTTACAGATACGCAGTATTTT.

At least ten counts were recorded for this clonotype. J is TRBJ2-7 and V is TRBV6-1, with D possibly TRBD2 on 5 matching bases. From germline, CDR1 is MNHNS and CDR2 SASEGT. Trimming shortened V by 1 base and J by 5 bases, and 15 bases separated the two germline ends. CDR3 size: 15 residues. The CDR3: CASSEVGVRIHEQYF. CDR3 sequence (DNA): TGTGCCAGCAGTGAAGTCGGGGTTCGTATCCACGAGCAGTACTTC.

By sample fraction, this clonotype is medium-sized. V and J are TRBV5-1 and TRBJ2-7; 10 nucleotides match TRBD2. The junction had 4 bases not matched to a gene; V was cut back by 2 bases and J by 5 bases. CDR1 is SGHRS, CDR2 YFSETQ, per germline. This CDR3 contains 14 residues. CDR3 in amino acids: CASSLGTSVDEQYF. CDR3 in DNA: TGCGCCAGCAGCTTAGGGACTAGCGTCGACGAGCAGTACTTC.

The table lists this clonotype with many counts. The genes are TRBV29-1 and TRBJ1-1; TRBD1 matches 11 bases. The V gene end was trimmed by 6 bases and the J gene end by 4 bases; junction bases not matched to a gene: 4. This CDR3 has 13 amino acids. Germline-derived CDR1 and CDR2 are SQVTM and ANQGSEA. The CDR3 bases are TGCAGCGTCTCCGGGACAGGGGGCACTGAAGCTTTCTTT. This sequence encodes CSVSGTGGTEAFF.

By share of the sample, this clonotype is medium-sized. The chain is built from TRBV5-5 and TRBJ2-1, with 7 nucleotides matching TRBD1. CDR1 is SGHKS, CDR2 YYEKEE, per germline (reference sequence). V was pared by 3 bases and J by 0 bases, with 9 bases of the junction left unmatched. This CDR3 has 17 amino acids. CDR3 DNA sequence: TGTGCCAGCAGCTCGTCTCCGGGACAGCGCTCCTACAATGAGCAGTTCTTC. Translating it yields CASSSSPGQRSYNEQFF.

This clonotype was counted many times. This chain links TRBV6-2 or TRBV6-3 with TRBJ1-4; a possible D gene is TRBD1 (6 bases). CDR1 and CDR2 (germline): MNHEY, SVGEGT. The CDR3 is 15 amino acids. The ends were cut back, 8 bases at V and 0 bases at J, with 13 bases in the middle. CDR3 in amino acids: CASRDTAATNEKLFF. CDR3 nucleotides: TGTGCCAGCCGGGACACCGCCGCAACTAATGAAAAACTGTTTTTT.

The sample holds a few counts of this clonotype. The gene calls are TRBV11-3 and TRBJ2-2, with D uncertain. Trimming stripped 7 bases from V and 6 bases from J, with 9 bases between. Germline V CDR1 and CDR2: SGHNT, YENEEA. This CDR3 comprises 12 residues. CDR3 nucleotides: TGTGCCAGCACCCCTGCCCCCGGGGAGCTGTTTTTT. The encoded protein is CASTPAPGELFF.

This clonotype was seen repeatedly, ten times or more. The chain carries TRBV2 and TRBJ2-7, with D uncertain. The V gene's germline CDR1 is SNHLY and CDR2 FYNNEI. The CDR3 extends over 14 amino acids. V lost 6 bases and J 1 base, leaving 13 bases between the germline ends. This CDR3 reads CASRTSDGSYEQYF. The CDR3 bases are TGTGCCAGCAGGACCTCGGACGGGTCCTACGAGCAGTACTTC.